The rows below give T cell receptor beta chains drawn from one sample of a study of CD8 T cells in ankylosing spondylitis. Via MiXCR, TCRdb re-called the 5' RACE reads, giving one row per CDR3 protein. The sample includes around 450,000 distinct CDR3 sequences, about 25% seen only once; the top ten take about 0.9%. Sample: blood, either unsorted or a sorted T cell fraction (not recorded which). These receptors all stem from a male donor with ankylosing spondylitis. The CDR3 runs from the conserved cysteine through the conserved F or W. Each record gives: CDR3 length, V gene, clone size, D gene, J gene, CDR3 protein, CDR3 DNA. The D gene is left open where the match is weak. The size entry is marked missing in some rows and otherwise reads once, few, many or a size class.

>16|TRBV12-3/TRBV12-4|many|-|TRBJ2-2
CASSSLKHRDTGELFF
TGTGCCAGCAGTTCTCTCAAGCACCGGGACACCGGGGAGCTGTTTTTT
>12|TRBV20-1|-|-|TRBJ2-7
CSAPGFSYEQYF
TGCAGTGCCCCCGGTTTTTCCTACGAGCAGTACTTC
>15|TRBV5-1|few|TRBD1|TRBJ2-7
CASRFGTGEFYEQYF
TGCGCCAGCAGATTCGGGACAGGGGAGTTCTACGAGCAGTACTTC
>16|TRBV24-1|many|TRBD1|TRBJ1-1
CATSDGQGAGNTEAFF
TGTGCCACCAGTGATGGACAGGGGGCGGGGAACACTGAAGCTTTCTTT
>20|TRBV2|-|TRBD2|TRBJ2-1
CASRLGSGFSGSSSYNEQFF
TGTGCCAGCAGGCTGGGGTCAGGGTTTAGCGGGAGTAGTAGCTACAATGAGCAGTTCTTC
>14|TRBV18|few|TRBD2|TRBJ2-1
CASSGGLAGVEQFF
TGTGCCAGCTCGGGGGGACTAGCGGGAGTCGAGCAGTTCTTC
>15|TRBV7-2|few|TRBD2|TRBJ2-1
CASSLDSGIYNEQFF
TGTGCCAGCAGCCTTGACAGCGGGATTTACAATGAGCAGTTCTTC
>14|TRBV3-1|-|-|TRBJ1-2
CASSQTRGGYGYTF
TGTGCCAGCAGCCAGACCCGGGGCGGCTATGGCTACACCTTC
>17|TRBV20-1|few|TRBD2|TRBJ2-3
CSARDPGLAGATDTQYF
TGCAGTGCTAGAGATCCTGGACTAGCGGGGGCCACAGATACGCAGTATTTT
>14|TRBV2|-|-|TRBJ2-1
CASSEEGEFNEQFF
TGTGCCAGCAGTGAAGAAGGGGAATTCAATGAGCAGTTCTTC
>14|TRBV20-1|few|TRBD2|TRBJ2-1
CSARRLAENNEQFF
TGCAGTGCTAGGCGACTAGCGGAAAACAATGAGCAGTTCTTC
>15|TRBV5-1|-|TRBD1|TRBJ2-3
CASSRDSFSTDTQYF
TGCGCCAGCAGCCGGGACAGCTTTAGCACAGATACGCAGTATTTT
>17|TRBV24-1|-|TRBD2|TRBJ2-2
CATSRGLAVVNTGELFF
TGTGCCACCAGCCGGGGACTAGCGGTCGTGAACACCGGGGAGCTGTTTTTT
>17|TRBV5-5|-|-|TRBJ2-6
CASSLRGPNSGANVLTF
TGTGCCAGCAGCTTACGTGGGCCGAACTCTGGGGCCAACGTCCTGACTTTC
>17|TRBV12-3/TRBV12-4|-|TRBD2|TRBJ2-3
CASTRLAGGPGTDTQYF
TGTGCCAGCACCAGACTAGCGGGAGGGCCGGGTACAGATACGCAGTATTTT
>12|TRBV29-1|many|-|TRBJ2-5
CSVNSLQETQYF
TGCAGCGTTAACAGTCTACAAGAGACCCAGTACTTC
>15|TRBV9|few|TRBD1|TRBJ1-2
CASSVDPTGDYGYTF
TGTGCCAGCAGCGTAGATCCGACAGGGGACTATGGCTACACCTTC
>14|TRBV2|-|TRBD1|TRBJ2-2
CASRRAGGPGELFF
TGTGCCAGCCGGAGGGCAGGGGGCCCCGGGGAGCTGTTTTTT
>15|TRBV29-1|many|TRBD2|TRBJ2-3
CSVEHAGGGPDTQYF
TGCAGCGTTGAACACGCGGGAGGTGGGCCAGATACGCAGTATTTT
>15|TRBV7-9|-|-|TRBJ1-5
CASSLAIVGEQPQHF
TGTGCCAGCAGCTTAGCGATCGTAGGGGAACAGCCCCAGCATTTT
>13|TRBV9|few|-|TRBJ2-5
CASSVPHQETQYF
TGTGCCAGCAGCGTCCCCCACCAAGAGACCCAGTACTTC
>15|TRBV7-2|-|TRBD1|TRBJ1-2
CASSSLRTGDYGYTF
TGTGCCAGCAGCTCTTTGCGTACAGGGGACTATGGCTACACCTTC
>15|TRBV9|few|-|TRBJ2-3
CASSVEGGSSDTQYF
TGTGCCAGCAGCGTAGAAGGGGGTTCATCAGATACGCAGTATTTT
>13|TRBV7-2|few|-|TRBJ2-7
CASSQFGSGEQYF
TGTGCCAGCAGCCAATTCGGGTCGGGCGAGCAGTACTTC
>15|TRBV3-1|few|-|TRBJ2-7
CASSPNEGSFYEQYF
TGTGCCAGCAGCCCTAATGAGGGCAGCTTCTACGAGCAGTACTTC
>18|TRBV5-1|few|TRBD1|TRBJ2-6
CASSLSEDRVLGANVLTF
TGCGCCAGCAGCCTTTCTGAGGACAGGGTTTTGGGGGCCAACGTCCTGACTTTC
>13|TRBV20-1|few|-|TRBJ1-4
CSARSGIGEKLFF
TGCAGTGCTCGCTCCGGGATCGGTGAAAAACTGTTTTTT
>15|TRBV12-3/TRBV12-4|-|-|TRBJ2-1
CASSFSGIGRNEQFF
TGTGCCAGCAGTTTTTCAGGGATAGGTCGCAATGAGCAGTTCTTC
>17|TRBV7-2|once|TRBD2|TRBJ2-3
CASSLIPSGTSTDTQYF
TGTGCCAGCAGCTTAATCCCTAGCGGGACTAGCACAGATACGCAGTATTTT
>17|TRBV18|-|TRBD1|TRBJ2-2
CASSSPTDRANTGELFF
TGTGCCAGCTCATCGCCTACGGACAGGGCCAACACCGGGGAGCTGTTTTTT
>14|TRBV6-1|-|-|TRBJ2-3
CASSQRQGTDTQYF
TGTGCCAGCAGTCAGAGACAGGGCACAGATACGCAGTATTTT
>16|TRBV6-5|few|TRBD2|TRBJ2-1
CASRFFGAGGVDEQFF
TGTGCCAGCCGTTTTTTTGGAGCGGGAGGTGTTGATGAGCAGTTCTTC
>15|TRBV24-1|-|-|TRBJ2-7
CATSDTRDGSYEQYF
TGTGCCACCAGTGATACTCGGGACGGCTCCTACGAGCAGTACTTC
>16|TRBV2|-|-|TRBJ2-6
CASILGRDSGANVLTF
-
>16|TRBV20-1|few|TRBD1|TRBJ2-7
CSARDQTGWPSYEQYF
TGCAGTGCTAGAGACCAGACAGGGTGGCCCTCCTACGAGCAGTACTTC
>13|TRBV12-3/TRBV12-4|few|-|TRBJ1-1
CASFLRGNTEAFF
TGTGCCAGCTTCCTACGGGGGAACACTGAAGCTTTCTTT
>14|TRBV29-1|-|TRBD2|TRBJ2-1
CSVEGWRERNEQFF
TGCAGCGTCGAAGGGTGGCGGGAGAGGAATGAGCAGTTCTTC
>15|TRBV5-1|-|TRBD2|TRBJ2-3
CASSHGTSEKDTQYF
TGCGCCAGCAGCCACGGGACTAGCGAGAAAGATACGCAGTATTTT
>16|TRBV4-2|-|TRBD2|TRBJ2-3
CASSPTAAGSTDTQYF
TGTGCCAGCAGCCCCACCGCAGCGGGAAGCACAGATACGCAGTATTTT
>16|TRBV12-3/TRBV12-4|-|-|TRBJ1-1
CASSPLFGRGNTEAFF
TGTGCCAGCAGTCCCTTATTCGGTCGGGGGAACACTGAAGCTTTCTTT
>16|TRBV7-2|-|-|TRBJ1-4
CASSRRAIQGGEKLFF
TGTGCCAGCAGCCGCCGGGCCATCCAAGGTGGTGAAAAACTGTTTTTT